This T cell receptor (beta chain) was documented in a study of radiation and T cells in renal cell carcinoma. The sample's time point: blood 4 weeks post-SBRT, at nephrectomy. This sample's treatment: 15 Gy SBRT to primary tumor, nephrectomy 4 weeks later. Nephrectomy followed 15 Gy stereotactic body radiation by 4 weeks. Here immunoSEQ multiplex PCR was the method, and the copy in TCRdb shows in-frame clones only, minus some. The profile shows about 86,000 clones, around four fifths of them singletons. Germline values: CDR1 SEHNR, CDR2 FQNEAQ (reference sequence). With 4 bases removed from V and 8 bases from J, the gap between germline ends came to 11 bases. The CDR3 contains 12 residues.

Sequencing used blood, obtained from a patient whose treatment included radiotherapy and nephrectomy. The chain couples TRBV7-9 to TRBJ1-2; the D gene is possibly TRBD1 (5 bases). The source of this sequence is a man aged 50-59 years with renal cell carcinoma. The CDR3, as DNA: TGTGCCAGCAGCTCCGGGGGATTCGGCTACACCTTC. This gives the protein CASSSGGFGYTF.